Following are 30 T cell receptor beta chains from one sample sequenced in a study of blood T cell repertoires in COVID-19. Assay: immunoSEQ multiplex PCR; the TCRdb copy retains only in-frame clones and omits some. The sample holds 150,000 or so clones, just over 85% seen once. Sequencing input: peripheral blood. The receptors stem from a middle-aged man with active or convalescent COVID-19.

Remarks on this clone: An end of the junction differs from the germline gene, which may be a read error. The DNA for the CDR3 is TGTGCCAGCAGCCAAGATTGGGTCGGCAGGCCGTACTTC. Translating it yields CASSQDWVGRPYF. V usage is TRBV3-1 (or the pseudogene TRBV3-2) and J usage is TRBJ1-2; no clear D gene. This CDR3 is 13 amino acids long. The germline V gene has CDR1 LGHDT and CDR2 YNNKEL (reference sequence).

The chain couples TRBV3-1 (or the pseudogene TRBV3-2) to TRBJ2-7; D is uncertain. V shed 2 bases and J shed 3 bases, with 8 bases lying between them. Germline V CDR1 and CDR2: LGHDT, YNNKEL (reference sequence). This CDR3 contains 13 residues. DNA of the CDR3: TGTGCCAGCAGCCAATTCGCAGACTACGAGCAGTACTTC. Residues: CASSQFADYEQYF.

J is TRBJ2-3 and V is TRBV12-5, with a weak D call TRBD2 (5 bases). Trimming took 0 bases from V and 2 from J, leaving 12 bases between them. Germline values: CDR1 LGHNT, CDR2 FRNRAP. This CDR3 contains 16 residues. CDR3 sequence (DNA): TGTGCTAGTGGTTTGGTACGTGGAGGACCCACAGATACGCAGTATTTT. This translates into CASGLVRGGPTDTQYF.

This chain uses TRBV11-3 with TRBJ2-1, with 7 positions matching TRBD2. The junction had 6 bases not matched to a gene; V was cut back by 2 bases and J by 5 bases. Per the germline V gene, CDR1 is SGHNT and CDR2 is YENEEA. The CDR3 is 15 residues long. The CDR3 sequence: CASSLFWEGHNEQFF. In DNA, the CDR3 is TGTGCCAGCAGCTTATTTTGGGAGGGCCACAATGAGCAGTTCTTC.

This clone was seen more than once but under ten times. The V and J genes are TRBV6-6 and TRBJ2-7; 9 bases match TRBD1. V shed 5 bases, J shed 4 bases, and the junction held 6 bases outside the gene matches. CDR3 size: 14 residues. Germline CDR1 MNHNY, CDR2 SVGAGI (reference sequence). As DNA, the CDR3 is TGTGCCAGCAGTCACACAGGGGGCGCGTACGAGCAGTACTTC. Amino acid sequence: CASSHTGGAYEQYF.

This clone was seen a handful of times. CDR3 sequence (DNA): TGTGCCAGCAGCGCCCCCGGGACTGTCAATGAGCAGTTCTTC. Protein product: CASSAPGTVNEQFF. The chain carries TRBV9 and TRBJ2-1; a weak D match, TRBD2 (6 bases). The germline V gene encodes CDR1 SGDLS and CDR2 YYNGEE. The V gene lost 3 bases and the J gene lost 6 bases, with 13 bases spanning the gap. This CDR3 comprises 14 residues.

V gene TRBV7-9 combines with J gene TRBJ2-7, with D tentatively TRBD1 (6 bases). The CDR3 has 16 residues. V was trimmed by 4 bases and J by 2 bases, leaving 18 bases between them. CDR1 is SEHNR, CDR2 FQNEAQ, per germline (reference sequence). For the CDR3, the DNA is TGTGCCAGCAGCTCTAACCCGGGACACGGTACCTACGAGCAGTACTTC. Amino acids: CASSSNPGHGTYEQYF. The full variable domain, completed using reference TRBV7-9 and TRBJ2-7, is DTGVSQNPRHKITKRGQNVTFRCDPISEHNRLYWYRQTLGQGPEFLTYFQNEAQLEKSRLLSDRFSAERPKGSFSTLEIQRTEQGDSAMYLCASSSNPGHGTYEQYFGPGTRLTVT.

In its sample, this clone was seen a few times. The chain links TRBV7-9 to TRBJ2-2; no clear D gene. Germline CDR1 is SEHNR and CDR2 is FQNEAQ (reference sequence). The ends were cut back, 1 base at V and 2 bases at J, with 8 bases in the middle. The CDR3 is 15 residues long. For the CDR3, the DNA is TGTGCCAGCAGCTTAGACAGATACAACACCGGGGAGCTGTTTTTT. Its translation is CASSLDRYNTGELFF.

This clone showed up just once. Compared with germline, one end of the junction differs, possibly owing to a read error. J is TRBJ1-4 and V is TRBV9, with TRBD1 identical over 8 bases. Germline V gene data show CDR1 as SGDLS and CDR2 as YYNGEE. The CDR3 length is 14 residues. CDR3 bases: TGTGCCAACAGCGCCGGACAGGGTGGAGAAAAACTGTTTTTT. Translation: CANSAGQGGEKLFF.

The chain carries TRBV2 and TRBJ1-2; D unclear. Per germline, CDR1 SNHLY and CDR2 FYNNEI. The CDR3 covers 13 residues. The V gene lost 5 bases and the J gene lost 4 bases, with 11 bases spanning the gap. The CDR3 sequence: CASSLQEAYGYTF. CDR3 nucleotides: TGTGCCAGCAGTTTGCAGGAGGCCTATGGCTACACCTTC.

The gene calls are TRBV19 and TRBJ2-3, with 9 bases fitting TRBD2. Germline V gives CDR1 LNHDA, CDR2 SQIVND (reference sequence). With 7 bases clipped from V and 2 bases from J, the junction kept 10 bases outside the gene matches. The CDR3 is 16 residues long. The CDR3 sequence is CASTVSGRLDTDTQYF. The CDR3 bases are TGTGCCAGTACCGTAAGCGGGAGGTTGGACACAGATACGCAGTATTTT. The full variable domain, in which reference TRBV19 and TRBJ2-3 provide the parts outside the CDR3, is DGGITQSPKYLFRKEGQNVTLSCEQNLNHDAMYWYRQDPGQGLRLIYYSQIVNDFQKGDIAEGYSVSREKKESFPLTVTSAQKNPTAFYLCASTVSGRLDTDTQYFGPGTRLTVL.

The chain couples TRBV18 to TRBJ1-1, with 7 bases lining up with TRBD1. The ends lost 6 bases at V and 8 bases at J; junction bases unmatched: 9. Germline values: CDR1 KGHSH, CDR2 LQKENI. The CDR3 has 13 residues. CDR3 DNA sequence: TGTGCCAGCTCCACACAGGGGTCACCCGAAGCTTTCTTT. It yields the protein CASSTQGSPEAFF.

This clone has only a few counts. The chain combines TRBV19 with TRBJ2-7; D perhaps matches TRBD1 (6 bases). V lost 3 bases and J lost 7, with 16 bases in between. The CDR3 covers 14 residues. Germline CDR1 LNHDA, CDR2 SQIVND (reference sequence). CDR3 DNA sequence: TGTGCCAGTAGTATGGACAGATTGCGAGGGGAGCAGTACTTC. Amino acids: CASSMDRLRGEQYF.

The rearrangement uses TRBV5-1 and TRBJ2-5; 14 positions agree with TRBD2. Germline V gene lookup returns CDR1 SGHRS and CDR2 YFSETQ. The CDR3 is made up of 17 amino acids. V was pared by 4 bases and J by 0 bases, with 5 bases of the junction left unmatched. CDR3 DNA sequence: TGCGCCAGCAGCACTGGACTAGCGGGGGGTAACCAAGAGACCCAGTACTTC. Amino acid sequence: CASSTGLAGGNQETQYF.

The rearrangement uses TRBV18 and TRBJ1-1; possibly TRBD1 for D (6 bases). The CDR3 runs 14 residues. The V and J ends lost 2 bases and 11 bases respectively, with 18 bases between them. Germline values: CDR1 KGHSH, CDR2 LQKENI. CDR3: CASSPFKDAQGAFF. The CDR3 coding sequence is TGTGCCAGCTCACCATTTAAGGACGCCCAGGGGGCTTTCTTT. The whole variable domain, remainder taken from reference TRBV18 and TRBJ1-1, is NAGVMQNPRHLVRRRGQEARLRCSPMKGHSHVYWYRQLPEEGLKFMVYLQKENIIDESGMPKERFSAEFPKEGPSILRIQQVVRGDSAAYFCASSPFKDAQGAFFGQGTRLTVV.

CDR3 coding DNA: TGTGCCAGTAGTACCCCGGGCAGGGCGGACCAGCCCCAGCATTTT. Encoded protein: CASSTPGRADQPQHF. V is TRBV19 and J is TRBJ1-5; D may be TRBD1 (5 bases). Trimming stripped 4 bases from V and 7 bases from J, with 17 bases between. Per germline, CDR1 LNHDA and CDR2 SQIVND (reference sequence). This CDR3 is built from 15 residues. The full variable domain, rest sourced from reference TRBV19 and TRBJ1-5, is DGGITQSPKYLFRKEGQNVTLSCEQNLNHDAMYWYRQDPGQGLRLIYYSQIVNDFQKGDIAEGYSVSREKKESFPLTVTSAQKNPTAFYLCASSTPGRADQPQHFGDGTRLSIL.

The V gene is TRBV5-6, the J gene TRBJ1-2; 10 bases map to TRBD1. Unmatched junction bases numbered 11, after V lost 5 bases and J lost 4 bases. Germline V lookup: CDR1 SGHDT, CDR2 YYEEEE. The CDR3 loop spans 16 amino acids. The CDR3 DNA follows: TGTGCCAGCAGTCTCGGAGGGACAGGGGATCGCTATGGCTACACCTTC. The encoded protein is CASSLGGTGDRYGYTF.

The V call is TRBV5-1, the J call TRBJ2-1, with D possibly matching TRBD1 (5 bases). Germline V gene data show CDR1 as SGHRS and CDR2 as YFSETQ. CDR3 length: 14 residues. V was clipped by 0 bases and J by 5 bases, with 9 bases between them. The CDR3 DNA is TGCGCCAGCAGCTTGGGACAGCGCAACAATGAGCAGTTCTTC. Translated, it gives CASSLGQRNNEQFF. The variable domain in full, with the rest retrieved from reference TRBV5-1 and TRBJ2-1, is KAGVTQTPRYLIKTRGQQVTLSCSPISGHRSVSWYQQTPGQGLQFLFEYFSETQRNKGNFPGRFSGRQFSNSRSEMNVSTLELGDSALYLCASSLGQRNNEQFFGPGTRLTVL.

The gene calls are TRBV5-1 and TRBJ2-2; 7 nucleotides line up with TRBD2. CDR1 and CDR2 from the germline V gene are SGHRS and YFSETQ. V trimming: 5 bases; J trimming: 4 bases; junction bases outside the gene matches: 8. This CDR3 region has 15 residues. The CDR3 protein is CASRPGRESTGELFF. The DNA of the CDR3 is TGCGCCAGCAGGCCTGGGCGGGAGAGCACCGGGGAGCTGTTTTTT.

The chain has TRBV27 and TRBJ2-1; TRBD2 matches 9 bases. V shed 8 bases, J shed 10 bases, and the junction held 12 bases outside the gene matches. The CDR3 totals 14 residues. Per germline, CDR1 MNHEY and CDR2 SMNVEV (reference sequence). CDR3 sequence: CASLKRGAGGEQFF. Written as DNA, the CDR3 is TGTGCCAGCCTGAAGCGGGGGGCTGGGGGGGAGCAGTTCTTC.

V is TRBV5-6 and J is TRBJ2-5, with TRBD2 matching over 10 bases. This CDR3 spans 19 amino acids. Germline-derived CDR1 and CDR2 are SGHDT and YYEEEE. V dropped 0 bases and J dropped 1; count of bases not matched to a gene: 12. This chain's CDR3 is CASSLVSAASGGSQETQYF. The CDR3 DNA is TGTGCCAGCAGCTTGGTTTCGGCGGCTAGCGGGGGATCCCAAGAGACCCAGTACTTC. Looking up the rest from reference TRBV5-6 and TRBJ2-5 gives the full variable domain: DAGVTQSPTHLIKTRGQQVTLRCSPKSGHDTVSWYQQALGQGPQFIFQYYEEEERQRGNFPDRFSGHQFPNYSSELNVNALLLGDSALYLCASSLVSAASGGSQETQYFGPGTRLLVL.

The V gene is TRBV29-1, the J gene TRBJ1-1; the match to TRBD1 covers 8 bases. The CDR3 sequence is 14 residues long. Per germline, CDR1 SQVTM and CDR2 ANQGSEA. J lost 10 bases, V lost 0 bases, and 10 bases had no gene match. The CDR3 DNA follows: TGCAGCGTTGAAGATTGGGGGCAGACAGGGGTAGCTTTCTTT. Protein product: CSVEDWGQTGVAFF.

The J gene is TRBJ2-1, the V gene TRBV7-2; 7 bases agree with TRBD2. The CDR3 length is 16 residues. Trimming took 5 bases from V and 1 from J; bases not matched to a gene: 8. CDR1 is SGHTA and CDR2 is FQGNSA in the germline V gene. The CDR3: CASSKGGRGSYNEQFF. Here the CDR3 DNA reads TGTGCCAGCAGCAAGGGCGGGAGAGGGTCCTACAATGAGCAGTTCTTC.

This clone has a count of ten or more. The J gene is TRBJ2-1, the V gene TRBV7-3; the D gene is possibly TRBD1 (6 bases). The CDR3 length is 14 residues. Looked up from germline, CDR1 is SGHTA and CDR2 is FQGTGA. V lost 4 bases, J lost 5 bases, and 12 bases lay in between. The CDR3 nucleotides read TGTGCCAGCAGCTCCTGGGACATCGACAATGAGCAGTTCTTC. It translates to CASSSWDIDNEQFF.

V is TRBV6-6 and J is TRBJ1-6; D unresolved. The V gene's germline CDR1 is MNHNY and CDR2 SVGAGI (reference sequence). This CDR3 has 13 amino acids. V was pared by 7 bases and J by 10 bases, with 14 bases between. CDR3 DNA: TGTGCCAGCACCCAAGAGGGTGTGTCACCCCTCCACTTT. As protein: CASTQEGVSPLHF.

The chain combines TRBV25-1 with TRBJ2-5, with TRBD1 matching 12 bases. Germline values: CDR1 MGHDK, CDR2 SYGVNS. V lost 2 bases to trimming and J lost 5 bases; unmatched junction nucleotides: 9. The CDR3 is made up of 17 amino acids. The CDR3 is CASSERGTGGARETQYF. CDR3 coding DNA: TGTGCCAGCAGTGAACGGGGGACAGGGGGCGCTAGGGAGACCCAGTACTTC.

V and J are TRBV27 and TRBJ1-4; D is undetermined. The V and J ends lost 6 bases and 0 bases respectively, with 11 bases between them. Germline assignment: CDR1 MNHEY and CDR2 SMNVEV (reference sequence). This CDR3 comprises 15 residues. As DNA, the CDR3 is TGTGCCAGCAGCTACCACTTAACAACTAATGAAAAACTGTTTTTT. Its translation is CASSYHLTTNEKLFF.

The rearrangement uses TRBV27 and TRBJ2-1, with a weak D call TRBD1 (6 bases). The length of the CDR3 is 14 residues. The germline V gene has CDR1 MNHEY and CDR2 SMNVEV (reference sequence). The ends were cut back, 5 bases at V and 5 bases at J, with 13 bases in the middle. The CDR3 sequence: CASSVRTVNNEQFF. CDR3 in DNA: TGTGCCAGCAGTGTTCGGACAGTCAACAATGAGCAGTTCTTC.

This clone showed up just once. The V gene is TRBV19, the J gene TRBJ2-1, with 10 nucleotides matching TRBD2. This CDR3 is 14 amino acids long. The ends lost 7 bases at V and 10 bases at J; junction bases unmatched: 10. Germline V lookup: CDR1 LNHDA, CDR2 SQIVND (reference sequence). The CDR3 protein is CASTEQLTSGEQFF. In DNA, the CDR3 is TGTGCCAGTACCGAGCAACTGACTAGCGGGGAGCAGTTCTTC.

The rearrangement joins TRBV18 to TRBJ1-1, with no clear D. Germline V gives CDR1 KGHSH, CDR2 LQKENI. The CDR3 extends over 14 amino acids. Trimming removed 2 bases at V and 1 base at J, with 8 bases between. The DNA of the CDR3 is TGTGCCAGCTCACCAAGAGGGCGGAACACTGAAGCTTTCTTT. This sequence encodes CASSPRGRNTEAFF.